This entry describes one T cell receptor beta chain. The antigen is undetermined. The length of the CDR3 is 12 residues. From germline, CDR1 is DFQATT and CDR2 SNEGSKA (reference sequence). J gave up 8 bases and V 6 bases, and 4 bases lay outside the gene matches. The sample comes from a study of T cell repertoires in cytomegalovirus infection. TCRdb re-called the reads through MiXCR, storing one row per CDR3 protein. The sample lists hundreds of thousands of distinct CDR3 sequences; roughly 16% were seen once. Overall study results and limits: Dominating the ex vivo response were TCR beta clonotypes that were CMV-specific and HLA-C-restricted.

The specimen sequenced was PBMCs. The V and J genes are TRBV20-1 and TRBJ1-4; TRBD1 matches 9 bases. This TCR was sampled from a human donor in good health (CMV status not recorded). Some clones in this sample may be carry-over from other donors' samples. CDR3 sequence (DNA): TGCAGTGCGATGGACAGGGGCGAAAAACTGTTTTTT. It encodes CSAMDRGEKLFF.